Listed here are 31 T cell receptor beta chains from one sample, sequenced in a study of T-cell reconstitution after alpha-beta-depleted transplantation in children. As it was prepared, the TCRbeta library received unique molecular identifiers. TCRdb fed the PCR reads into MiXCR, producing one record per CDR3 protein. The sample has 440,000 or so distinct CDR3 sequences; approximately 10% are singletons. The sample here was PBMCs from the stem cell graft donor, taken from the stem cell graft. The receptors here all came from a human donor who donated a stem cell graft to a child with acute myeloid leukemia.

The chain joins TRBV5-5 to TRBJ2-7, with 9 nucleotides matching TRBD1. CDR1 and CDR2 from the germline V gene are SGHKS and YYEKEE (reference sequence). J lost 3 bases, V lost 4 bases, and 5 bases had no gene match. This CDR3 is built from 14 residues. This CDR3 reads CASSRDREDYEQYF. The CDR3 nucleotides read TGTGCCAGCAGCCGGGACAGGGAGGACTACGAGCAGTACTTC. Supplemented by reference TRBV5-5 and TRBJ2-7, the full variable domain reads DAGVTQSPTHLIKTRGQQVTLRCSPISGHKSVSWYQQVLGQGPQFIFQYYEKEERGRGNFPDRFSARQFPNYSSELNVNALLLGDSALYLCASSRDREDYEQYFGPGTRLTVT.

This sequence joins TRBV9 and TRBJ1-4, with D possibly matching TRBD1 (6 bases). CDR3 length equals 15 residues. Germline CDR1 SGDLS, CDR2 YYNGEE. V lost 4 bases to trimming and J lost 4 bases, with 14 bases between them. The DNA of the CDR3 is TGTGCCAGCAGCCTCGGAGGGGGTGTTAATGAAAAACTGTTTTTT. This sequence encodes CASSLGGGVNEKLFF.

V and J are TRBV6-5 and TRBJ1-5, with unresolved D. Germline V gives CDR1 MNHEY, CDR2 SVGAGI. Trimming removed 7 bases from V and 0 bases from J, with 7 bases in between. The CDR3 runs to 13 residues. CDR3 loop: CASNHYSNQPQHF. DNA of the CDR3: TGTGCCAGCAATCACTATAGCAATCAGCCCCAGCATTTT.

This clonotype has only a few counts. J is TRBJ1-2 and V is TRBV12-3 or TRBV12-4, with D possibly matching TRBD1 (5 bases). The CDR3 runs 14 residues. Between the trimmed V and J ends, which lost 6 bases and 2 bases, there was a span of 13 bases. The CDR3 loop is CASRPPGTNYGYTF. The CDR3 DNA follows: TGTGCCAGCAGGCCCCCGGGGACGAACTATGGCTACACCTTC.

This clonotype has more than one count but fewer than ten. The chain carries TRBV10-3 and TRBJ2-3, with 8 bases fitting TRBD2. The CDR3 has 15 amino acids. The junction had 5 bases not matched to a gene; V was cut back by 6 bases and J by 0 bases. Germline values: CDR1 ENHRY, CDR2 SYGVKD. The CDR3 region is CAISAAGVSTDTQYF. The CDR3 DNA follows: TGTGCCATCAGCGCAGCGGGAGTTAGCACAGATACGCAGTATTTT.

This clonotype came up a few times. This chain joins TRBV27 and TRBJ2-1; TRBD2 aligns across 10 bases. Germline CDR1 is MNHEY and CDR2 is SMNVEV (reference sequence). The ends lost 5 bases at V and 7 bases at J; junction bases unmatched: 14. The CDR3 spans 17 residues. The CDR3 DNA sequence: TGTGCCAGCAGTCCCCGGGGGGCGGGACTAGCGCTGAATGAGCAGTTCTTC. Its protein product is CASSPRGAGLALNEQFF.

CDR3 DNA: TGTGCCAGCAGCCAATCAGCGGTAAGCTCCTACAATGAGCAGTTCTTC. Its translation is CASSQSAVSSYNEQFF. The chain links TRBV4-2 to TRBJ2-1; D perhaps matches TRBD2 (5 bases). There are 16 residues in the CDR3. The ends were cut back, 2 bases at V and 0 bases at J, with 11 bases in the middle. Germline CDR1 reads LGHNA; CDR2 reads YNFKEQ.

The chain links TRBV6-1 to TRBJ2-7, with 7 bases aligning to TRBD1. CDR3 length: 13 residues. Germline V gene lookup returns CDR1 MNHNS and CDR2 SASEGT. V was pared by 3 bases and J by 3 bases, with 2 bases of the junction left unmatched. The DNA of the CDR3 is TGTGCCAGCAGTGAGGGACAGCACTACGAGCAGTACGTC. This gives the protein CASSEGQHYEQYV.

This clonotype was picked up a small number of times. This sequence joins TRBV28 and TRBJ2-4, with a tentative D call TRBD1 (5 bases). V lost 5 bases and J lost 8, with 19 bases in between. The CDR3 has 15 residues. The germline V gene encodes CDR1 MDHEN and CDR2 SYDVKM. The CDR3 region has the DNA TGTGCCAGCAGTCGACCAGGGTCCCTCGGTGACATTCAGTACTTC. This encodes CASSRPGSLGDIQYF.

This clonotype has at least ten counts. This chain uses TRBV5-1 with TRBJ1-1; the D is unclear. CDR1 is SGHRS, CDR2 YFSETQ, per germline. This CDR3 spans 14 amino acids. With 4 bases removed from V and 1 base from J, the gap between germline ends came to 11 bases. The CDR3 DNA reads TGCGCCAGCAGCGAATACCGGGGGAACACTGAAGCTTTCTTT. Translation gives CASSEYRGNTEAFF. Complete variable domain (other parts from reference TRBV5-1 and TRBJ1-1): KAGVTQTPRYLIKTRGQQVTLSCSPISGHRSVSWYQQTPGQGLQFLFEYFSETQRNKGNFPGRFSGRQFSNSRSEMNVSTLELGDSALYLCASSEYRGNTEAFFGQGTRLTVV.

In this sample, this clonotype turned up many times. This chain uses TRBV29-1 with TRBJ2-7; D perhaps matches TRBD1 (5 bases). Between the trimmed V and J ends, which lost 7 bases and 1 base, there was a span of 8 bases. The CDR3 length is 11 residues. The germline gives CDR1 SQVTM, CDR2 ANQGSEA. CDR3 sequence: CSATGSYEQYF. In DNA form, the CDR3 reads TGCAGCGCTACAGGATCCTACGAGCAGTACTTC.

This clonotype was counted only a few times. The chain recombines TRBV5-1 with TRBJ1-5; D may be TRBD1 (6 bases). V was cut by 0 bases and J by 0 bases, with 7 bases left in between. Per the germline V gene, CDR1 is SGHRS and CDR2 is YFSETQ. This CDR3 spans 15 amino acids. The CDR3 nucleotides are TGCGCCAGCAGCTTGGGGGACACTAGCAATCAGCCCCAGCATTTT. As protein: CASSLGDTSNQPQHF.

The rearrangement joins TRBV5-1 to TRBJ2-5, with 11 bases fitting TRBD1. Germline CDR1 SGHRS, CDR2 YFSETQ. This CDR3 contains 16 residues. V lost 4 bases and J lost 4; bases outside the gene matches: 9. In DNA, the CDR3 is TGCGCCAGCAGCAGCCGGGACAGGGGGAACGTAGAGACCCAGTACTTC. It translates to CASSSRDRGNVETQYF.

CDR3 nucleotide sequence: TGTGCCACCAGTCCAGGTCAGGGGGCGGAATCCGGGGAGCTGTTTTTT. Protein sequence: CATSPGQGAESGELFF. This chain links TRBV24-1 with TRBJ2-2, with TRBD1 identical over 8 bases. The CDR3 has 16 amino acids. Germline V gene sequence: CDR1 KGHDR, CDR2 SFDVKD. V lost 6 bases, J lost 6 bases, and 11 bases stayed unmatched.

The chain recombines TRBV11-3 with TRBJ2-1, with D perhaps TRBD2 (6 bases). V lost 5 bases and J 1 base, leaving 15 bases between the germline ends. Germline lookup yields CDR1 SGHNT and CDR2 YENEEA. The CDR3 extends over 16 amino acids. The CDR3 reads CASSPTAGGSYNEQFF. CDR3 DNA sequence: TGTGCCAGCAGCCCAACGGCCGGGGGATCCTACAATGAGCAGTTCTTC.

DNA of the CDR3: TGTGCCAGCAGCTTGTTTCGTACAGTTGTCGTCTACGAGCAGTACGTC. Amino acid sequence: CASSLFRTVVVYEQYV. The chain joins TRBV5-6 to TRBJ2-7; D not resolved. The CDR3 covers 16 residues. V was shortened by 1 base and J by 3 bases, with 17 bases between the two germline ends. Germline V CDR1 and CDR2: SGHDT, YYEEEE.

The chain combines TRBV7-2 with TRBJ2-6; 7 bases are shared with TRBD1. Germline trimming cut 5 bases from V and 0 bases from J; bases unmatched to any gene: 7. This CDR3 has 17 residues. Germline lookup yields CDR1 SGHTA and CDR2 FQGNSA. The CDR3 reads CASSPPGQSSGANVLTF. CDR3 nucleotides: TGTGCCAGCAGCCCACCGGGACAGAGCTCTGGGGCCAACGTCCTGACTTTC.

This clonotype was detected many times. The J gene is TRBJ1-3, the V gene TRBV29-1, with D uncertain. Germline V gives CDR1 SQVTM, CDR2 ANQGSEA. Trimming cost V 8 bases and J 0 bases, with 8 bases left between them. The CDR3 extends over 12 amino acids. CDR3 in amino acids: CSFSSSGNTIYF. The CDR3, as DNA: TGCAGCTTCTCCTCCTCTGGAAACACCATATATTTT.

The V and J genes are TRBV24-1 and TRBJ2-3; 10 bases agree with TRBD2. V gave up 4 bases and J gave up 0 bases; unmatched junction bases: 3. The CDR3 covers 16 residues. Looked up from germline, CDR1 is KGHDR and CDR2 is SFDVKD. The CDR3 sequence: CATSEGLARSTDTQYF. The DNA for the CDR3 is TGTGCCACCAGTGAGGGACTAGCGAGGAGCACAGATACGCAGTATTTT.

This clonotype was seen ten or more times. This chain connects TRBV11-2 to TRBJ2-3; 7 bases fit TRBD1. Germline loops: CDR1 SGHAT, CDR2 FQNNGV. This CDR3 is 13 amino acids long. Trimming at V came to 5 bases and at J to 4 bases, leaving 3 bases not matched to a gene. The CDR3 DNA sequence: TGTGCCAGCAGCCCCACAGGGGCAGATACGCAGTATTTT. Its protein is CASSPTGADTQYF.

This clonotype occurred a few times. The rearrangement uses TRBV5-1 and TRBJ1-4, with D perhaps matching TRBD1 (6 bases). The CDR3 runs to 16 residues. The germline V gene encodes CDR1 SGHRS and CDR2 YFSETQ. The V and J ends lost 5 bases and 2 bases respectively, with 16 bases between them. The CDR3: CASRELTGSTNEKLFF. CDR3 DNA sequence: TGCGCCAGCAGGGAGTTAACAGGGTCGACTAATGAAAAACTGTTTTTT.

The V call is TRBV6-1, the J call TRBJ2-7, with D unclear. Trimming took off 6 bases at V and 0 bases at J, with 6 bases between the two ends. Germline CDR1 reads MNHNS; CDR2 reads SASEGT. The CDR3 totals 12 residues. The CDR3 bases are TGTGCCAGCAGGACACTCTCCTACGAGCAGTACTTC. Its translation is CASRTLSYEQYF.

The V gene is TRBV5-1, the J gene TRBJ1-2; weak D call: TRBD1 (6 bases). Germline CDR1 is SGHRS and CDR2 is YFSETQ. The germline V and J ends were trimmed by 0 bases and 3 bases, with 9 bases remaining between them. CDR3 length: 14 amino acids. The CDR3, as DNA: TGCGCCAGCAGCTTGGCGGGACAAGACTATGGCTACACCTTC. Residues: CASSLAGQDYGYTF.

This clonotype appeared a few times. The V call is TRBV27, the J call TRBJ2-1; TRBD2 aligns across 13 bases. The germline gives CDR1 MNHEY, CDR2 SMNVEV (reference sequence). After removal of 5 bases from V and 10 bases from J, the junction contained 5 bases not matched to a gene. This CDR3 spans 14 amino acids. CDR3 nucleotide sequence: TGTGCCAGCAGTCGGACTAGCGGGAGCTCCGAGCAGTTCTTC. This codes for CASSRTSGSSEQFF.

This clonotype was seen more than once but under ten times. This chain connects TRBV10-3 to TRBJ1-1; 7 nucleotides agree with TRBD1. The V gene's germline CDR1 is ENHRY and CDR2 SYGVKD. CDR3 size: 16 residues. The V segment lost 7 bases and the J segment 5 bases; nucleotides outside the gene matches: 16. In DNA, the CDR3 is TGTGCCATCAAAGACAGGGTTAGCCCCATCGGGACTGAAGCTTTCTTT. It translates to CAIKDRVSPIGTEAFF.

This clonotype was observed a few times. The chain employs TRBV9 and TRBJ1-1; 9 bases match TRBD1. This CDR3 has 17 amino acids. The V and J ends lost 5 bases and 6 bases, in that order; junction bases with no gene match: 17. Germline loops: CDR1 SGDLS, CDR2 YYNGEE. The CDR3 DNA is TGTGCCAGCAGTCGAAGACAGGGGGGCGAGGGCTGGGCTGAAGCTTTCTTT. Amino acids: CASSRRQGGEGWAEAFF.

This clonotype occurred a few times. CDR3 DNA sequence: TGCAGTGCTAGAAGACTAGCGGGTACACAAGAGACCCAGTACTTC. Translation gives CSARRLAGTQETQYF. The V and J genes are TRBV20-1 and TRBJ2-5, with 10 nucleotides matching TRBD2. J gave up 2 bases and V 2 bases, and 5 bases lay outside the gene matches. The CDR3 sequence is 15 residues long. CDR1 DFQATT and CDR2 SNEGSKA come from the germline V gene (reference sequence).

This clonotype was observed once. The V and J genes are TRBV2 and TRBJ2-4; D is perhaps TRBD2 (6 bases). CDR1 and CDR2 (germline): SNHLY, FYNNEI. The V and J ends lost 1 base and 0 bases respectively, with 10 bases between them. The CDR3 covers 16 residues. The CDR3 sequence is CASSEGLRGAKNIQYF. CDR3 DNA sequence: TGTGCCAGCAGTGAAGGTTTGCGGGGAGCCAAAAACATTCAGTACTTC.

A few counts support this clonotype. The V gene is TRBV6-5, the J gene TRBJ2-1; 7 nucleotides match TRBD2. The germline V gene has CDR1 MNHEY and CDR2 SVGAGI. V was clipped by 0 bases and J by 0 bases; unmatched bases: 11. The CDR3 is made up of 19 amino acids. The CDR3, as DNA: TGTGCCAGCAGTTACTCGGCTAGCGGAGGGATCGCCTCCTACAATGAGCAGTTCTTC. It specifies CASSYSASGGIASYNEQFF.

The chain carries TRBV5-6 and TRBJ2-3; D tentatively fits TRBD1 or TRBD2 (5 bases each). This CDR3 contains 17 residues. Germline CDR1 is SGHDT and CDR2 is YYEEEE. The V end lost 1 base, the J end lost 5 bases, and 20 bases lay between the germline ends. CDR3 DNA sequence: TGTGCCAGCAGCTTGTTTAGGGCAGGGACCTGGGGAGATACGCAGTATTTT. Translating gives CASSLFRAGTWGDTQYF.

The table lists this clonotype with a few counts. V is TRBV6-1 and J is TRBJ2-7; D is possibly TRBD2 (5 bases). The CDR3 loop spans 14 amino acids. Germline CDR1 reads MNHNS; CDR2 reads SASEGT. V gave up 4 bases and J gave up 1 base, with 11 bases separating them. CDR3 region: CASSALRGSYEQYV. The CDR3 bases are TGTGCCAGCAGTGCCCTCCGGGGTTCCTACGAGCAGTACGTC.